This entry lists 19 T cell receptor beta chains sequenced from one sample in a study of brain metastases from non-small cell lung cancer. The data were produced by immunoSEQ multiplex PCR, yet TCRdb's version contains in-frame clones alone and is incomplete. The sample has fewer than 3,500 clones; 70% to 85% are singletons. The sequenced sample consisted of primary lung tumor tissue. The receptors stem from a donor aged 40 or over with non-small cell lung cancer.

Remarks on this clone: One end of the junction fails to match germline, which may point to a read error. V is TRBV28 and J is TRBJ1-1, with TRBD1 identical over 10 bases. CDR3 length: 13 residues. Per the germline V gene, CDR1 is MDHEN and CDR2 is SYDVKM. Written as DNA, the CDR3 is TGTGCCAGCAGTCCGACAGGGGGCACTGAAGCTTTTTTT. It encodes CASSPTGGTEAFF.

CDR3 in amino acids: CASSERTGGRETQYF. The CDR3 coding sequence is TGTGCCAGCAGTGAAAGGACAGGGGGCAGAGAGACCCAGTACTTC. This chain links TRBV2 with TRBJ2-5; 11 bases are a match to TRBD1. The germline V gene encodes CDR1 SNHLY and CDR2 FYNNEI. The CDR3 loop spans 15 amino acids. After removal of 2 bases from V and 4 bases from J, the junction contained 3 bases not matched to a gene.

The rearrangement links TRBV30 to TRBJ2-7, with a weak D call TRBD2 (5 bases). The germline V and J ends were trimmed by 0 bases and 4 bases, with 10 bases remaining between them. The CDR3 has 13 amino acids. Germline V gene sequence: CDR1 GTSNPN, CDR2 SVGIG (reference sequence). The CDR3 DNA is TGTGCCTGGAGTGTGGTTAGAGGGTACGAGCAGTACTTC. This sequence encodes CAWSVVRGYEQYF. Using reference TRBV30 and TRBJ2-7 for the parts outside the CDR3, the full variable domain is SQTIHQWPATLVQPVGSPLSLECTVEGTSNPNLYWYRQAAGRGLQLLFYSVGIGQISSEVPQNLSASRPQDRQFILSSKKLLLSDSGFYLCAWSVVRGYEQYFGPGTRLTVT.

This clone is classed as large. The sample contains more than one DNA sequence encoding this CDR3. The chain employs TRBV4-1 and TRBJ2-2, with 9 bases lining up with TRBD2. The CDR3 sequence is 15 residues long. The germline V gene has CDR1 MGHRA and CDR2 YSYEKL. V shed 6 bases, J shed 1 base, and the junction held 3 bases outside the gene matches. The CDR3 reads CASSYSGGNTGELFF. CDR3 in DNA: TGCGCCAGCAGTTATAGCGGGGGGAACACCGGGGAGCTGTTTTTT.

V usage is TRBV7-2 and J usage is TRBJ1-1; D is undetermined. The germline gives CDR1 SGHTA, CDR2 FQGNSA. The CDR3 consists of 14 residues. Trimming removed 1 base at V and 6 bases at J, with 12 bases between. Written as DNA, the CDR3 is TGTGCCAGCAGCTTAGTCGTCGGCAGCCCTGAAGCTTTCTTT. It translates to CASSLVVGSPEAFF.

This clone was seen only a few times. Other DNA variants within this sample encode the same CDR3. The chain couples TRBV3-1 (or the pseudogene TRBV3-2) to TRBJ2-4, with D possibly matching TRBD1 (5 bases). This CDR3 has 13 amino acids. Trimming pared 1 base from V and 6 bases from J, leaving 7 bases between. Germline V gene lookup returns CDR1 LGHDT and CDR2 YNNKEL (reference sequence). Here the CDR3 DNA reads TGTGCCAGCAGCCAAGCGACAGTAAACATTCAGTACTTC. Protein product: CASSQATVNIQYF.

This clone was detected only once. The V gene is TRBV19, the J gene TRBJ2-3; possible D gene TRBD1, 6 bases. CDR3 length: 17 amino acids. V was trimmed by 3 bases and J by 0 bases, leaving 16 bases between them. The germline CDR1 and CDR2 sequences are LNHDA and SQIVND (reference sequence). Here the CDR3 DNA reads TGTGCCAGTAGTATTGTCGGCAGGGGATCCAGCACAGATACGCAGTATTTT. It is translated as CASSIVGRGSSTDTQYF.

This clone was seen a single time. The genes are TRBV5-6 and TRBJ2-2; D gene uncertain. The CDR3 covers 16 residues. Germline values: CDR1 SGHDT, CDR2 YYEEEE. Trimming shortened V by 1 base and J by 0 bases, and 10 bases separated the two germline ends. The CDR3 region is CASSLYAFANTGELFF. The CDR3 DNA is TGTGCCAGCAGCTTGTATGCGTTCGCGAACACCGGGGAGCTGTTTTTT.

V gene TRBV7-3 combines with J gene TRBJ2-1; D is ambiguous. The CDR3 is 13 residues long. Looked up from germline, CDR1 is SGHTA and CDR2 is FQGTGA. Trimming pared 5 bases from V and 8 bases from J, leaving 13 bases between. The CDR3: CASSPQPEDEQFF. The CDR3 DNA follows: TGTGCCAGCAGCCCGCAGCCCGAGGATGAGCAGTTCTTC.

As concerns this clone: Relative to the germline gene, one junction end is altered; a read error may explain this. The chain recombines TRBV9 with TRBJ2-1; D possibly corresponds to TRBD1 (5 bases). The CDR3 spans 16 residues. The germline V gene has CDR1 SGDLS and CDR2 YYNGEE. This CDR3 is CASSVDGQSGYNEQFF. In DNA, the CDR3 is TGTGCTAGCAGCGTAGATGGACAATCTGGATACAATGAGCAGTTCTTC.

CDR3 DNA sequence: TGTGCCAGCAGCTTAGTTCGCTACGAGCAGTACTTC. Its translation: CASSLVRYEQYF. The chain is built from TRBV11-1 and TRBJ2-7; no reliable D call. This CDR3 is 12 amino acids long. Looked up from germline, CDR1 is SGHAT and CDR2 is FQDESV (reference sequence). V dropped 1 base and J dropped 3 bases, with 4 bases sitting between them.

The chain employs TRBV11-3 and TRBJ2-1; 8 nucleotides match TRBD2. The germline CDR1 and CDR2 sequences are SGHNT and YENEEA. This CDR3 region has 16 residues. J lost 5 bases, V lost 6 bases, and 12 bases had no gene match. The CDR3 DNA is TGTGCCAGCAGTTTTATCGGGACTAGGGGTAACAATGAGCAGTTCTTC. This sequence encodes CASSFIGTRGNNEQFF.

The V and J genes are TRBV2 and TRBJ2-7; D possibly matches TRBD1 or TRBD2 (5 bases each). Germline CDR1 reads SNHLY; CDR2 reads FYNNEI. Trimming pared 2 bases from V and 4 bases from J, leaving 18 bases between. This CDR3 has 16 amino acids. The chain's CDR3 is CASSERGRARVYEQYF. As DNA, the CDR3 is TGTGCCAGCAGTGAACGGGGCCGCGCGAGGGTGTACGAGCAGTACTTC.

The V and J genes are TRBV4-2 and TRBJ1-4; D might be TRBD1 (5 bases). This CDR3 is built from 14 residues. CDR1 and CDR2 from the germline V gene are LGHNA and YNFKEQ. Deletions cut 0 bases from V and 9 bases from J, with 11 bases between. CDR3 amino acids: CASSQDLRGKKLFF. Written as DNA, the CDR3 is TGTGCCAGCAGCCAAGATCTTAGGGGAAAAAAACTGTTTTTT.

This clone was observed a handful of times. The V call is TRBV5-5, the J call TRBJ1-5; maybe TRBD1 (6 bases). The CDR3 consists of 15 residues. Per germline, CDR1 SGHKS and CDR2 YYEKEE (reference sequence). V lost 0 bases, J lost 9 bases, and 16 bases lay in between. CDR3: CASSLDDGGGMPQHF. The CDR3 DNA sequence: TGTGCCAGCAGCTTGGATGACGGGGGCGGAATGCCCCAGCATTTT. The full variable domain, in which reference TRBV5-5 and TRBJ1-5 provide the parts outside the CDR3, is DAGVTQSPTHLIKTRGQQVTLRCSPISGHKSVSWYQQVLGQGPQFIFQYYEKEERGRGNFPDRFSARQFPNYSSELNVNALLLGDSALYLCASSLDDGGGMPQHFGDGTRLSIL.

V usage is TRBV19 and J usage is TRBJ2-2; 7 bases align to TRBD1. This CDR3 is 15 amino acids long. CDR1 and CDR2 (germline): LNHDA, SQIVND (reference sequence). J was trimmed by 3 bases and V by 10 bases; bases with no gene match: 11. In DNA, the CDR3 is TGTGCCACCCCCCCGGGACAGACCTACACCGGGGAGCTGTTTTTT. The encoded protein is CATPPGQTYTGELFF.

This clone occurred once. A read error may explain this, as a much larger clone is one base away. The CDR3 DNA reads TGTGCCAATGTGTTGGGACAGGGGAGGGACCTAATCACTGAAGCTTTCTTT. Translation: CANVLGQGRDLITEAFF. The chain is built from TRBV19 and TRBJ1-1; 10 nucleotides align to TRBD1. Trimming at V came to 10 bases and at J to 4 bases, leaving 18 bases not matched to a gene. From germline, CDR1 is LNHDA and CDR2 SQIVND (reference sequence). There are 17 residues in the CDR3.

This chain joins TRBV5-1 and TRBJ2-1; maybe TRBD1 (6 bases). Trimming took off 4 bases at V and 8 bases at J, with 16 bases between the two ends. This CDR3 is built from 14 residues. The V gene's germline CDR1 is SGHRS and CDR2 YFSETQ. Here the CDR3 DNA reads TGCGCCAGCAGCAGGCAGGGGTCGATCGATGAGCAGTTCTTC. Its protein is CASSRQGSIDEQFF.

This clone came up a few times. The chain couples TRBV2 to TRBJ2-7, with D uncertain. CDR1 is SNHLY and CDR2 is FYNNEI in the germline V gene. This CDR3 comprises 11 residues. With 4 bases removed from V and 3 bases from J, the gap between germline ends came to 4 bases. In DNA form, the CDR3 reads TGTGCCAGCAGTGTGGGCTACGAGCAGTACTTC. It codes for CASSVGYEQYF. Drawing the rest from reference TRBV2 and TRBJ2-7, the complete variable domain is EPEVTQTPSHQVTQMGQEVILRCVPISNHLYFYWYRQILGQKVEFLVSFYNNEISEKSEIFDDQFSVERPDGSNFTLKIRSTKLEDSAMYFCASSVGYEQYFGPGTRLTVT.